Listed below are T cell receptor beta chains from one sample, sequenced in a study of T cell repertoires in cytomegalovirus infection. MiXCR, applied by TCRdb to the reads, yields one record per CDR3 protein. Of about 210,000 distinct CDR3 sequences listed, around 6.2% are singletons. What was sequenced was PBMCs. All receptors come from a human donor in good health (CMV status not recorded). Some clones in this sample may be carry-over from other donors' samples. Each CDR3 is given with its conserved first and last residue. The order of the fields is D gene, CDR3 length, J gene, V gene, clone size, CDR3 DNA, CDR3 protein. A D gene is named only where the DNA matches it firmly. The size field is filled for only some rows; it gives once, few, many or a size class.

d_call: -
cdr3_length: 14
j_call: TRBJ1-4
v_call: TRBV20-1
clone_size: -
cdr3_nt: TGCAGTGCTAGATGGGGAGGTACTAATGAAAAACTGTTTTTT
cdr3_aa: CSARWGGTNEKLFF

d_call: -
cdr3_length: 15
j_call: TRBJ2-3
v_call: TRBV25-1
clone_size: many
cdr3_nt: TGTGCCAGCAGTGAAAATATAGGGACTTTAGATACGCAGTATTTT
cdr3_aa: CASSENIGTLDTQYF

d_call: -
cdr3_length: 14
j_call: TRBJ2-6
v_call: TRBV6-6
clone_size: many
cdr3_nt: TGTGCCAGCAGTTTAGAGTCTGGGGCCAACGTCCTGACTTTC
cdr3_aa: CASSLESGANVLTF

d_call: TRBD1
cdr3_length: 13
j_call: TRBJ2-7
v_call: TRBV6-5
clone_size: many
cdr3_nt: TGTGCCAGCAGGGAAACAGGGGTGGGCGAGCAGTACTTC
cdr3_aa: CASRETGVGEQYF

d_call: -
cdr3_length: 15
j_call: TRBJ1-1
v_call: TRBV5-1
clone_size: many
cdr3_nt: TGCGCCAGCAGCTTGGTGGGCACGCCGGGTACTGAAGCTTTCTTT
cdr3_aa: CASSLVGTPGTEAFF

d_call: TRBD1
cdr3_length: 15
j_call: TRBJ2-1
v_call: TRBV2
clone_size: many
cdr3_nt: TGTGCCAGCATAGGACAGGGAAGAACCTACAATGAGCAGTTCTTC
cdr3_aa: CASIGQGRTYNEQFF

d_call: -
cdr3_length: 14
j_call: TRBJ1-2
v_call: TRBV7-2
clone_size: many
cdr3_nt: TGTGCCAGCAGCCTTGGACGTACTAACTATGGCTACACCTTC
cdr3_aa: CASSLGRTNYGYTF

d_call: -
cdr3_length: 17
j_call: TRBJ2-5
v_call: TRBV4-2
clone_size: many
cdr3_nt: TGTGCCAGCAGCCAAGATGGAGGCAGCCACGGCGGAGAGACCCAGTACTTC
cdr3_aa: CASSQDGGSHGGETQYF

d_call: TRBD1
cdr3_length: 13
j_call: TRBJ1-1
v_call: TRBV20-1
clone_size: many
cdr3_nt: TGCAGTGCTGGTACAGGGGTGAACACTGAAGCTTTCTTT
cdr3_aa: CSAGTGVNTEAFF

d_call: TRBD2
cdr3_length: 16
j_call: TRBJ2-7
v_call: TRBV4-1
clone_size: -
cdr3_nt: TGCGCCAGCAGCCAAGATCCGCAGGCCCGGGGGGGAGAGCAGTACTTC
cdr3_aa: CASSQDPQARGGEQYF

d_call: TRBD1
cdr3_length: 16
j_call: TRBJ1-1
v_call: TRBV11-1
clone_size: many
cdr3_nt: TGTGCCAGCAGCCCCCGGGAGGCAGGGGGAGACACTGAAGCTTTCTTT
cdr3_aa: CASSPREAGGDTEAFF

d_call: -
cdr3_length: 12
j_call: TRBJ1-6
v_call: TRBV7-2
clone_size: many
cdr3_nt: TGTGCCAGCAGCAGACCCCCTTCACCCCTCCACTTT
cdr3_aa: CASSRPPSPLHF

d_call: -
cdr3_length: 17
j_call: TRBJ2-1
v_call: TRBV6-2/TRBV6-3
clone_size: many
cdr3_nt: TGTGCCAGCAGTTGGGGTCGGGCGACAGGAGACTTCAATGAGCAGTTCTTC
cdr3_aa: CASSWGRATGDFNEQFF

d_call: TRBD1
cdr3_length: 15
j_call: TRBJ1-4
v_call: TRBV5-1
clone_size: many
cdr3_nt: TGCGCCAGCAGCCCGGGACAGGGGGCCAGCGAAAAACTGTTTTTT
cdr3_aa: CASSPGQGASEKLFF

d_call: TRBD1
cdr3_length: 12
j_call: TRBJ2-2
v_call: TRBV29-1
clone_size: many
cdr3_nt: TGCAGCACCTGGGACAGTGGCGGGGAGCTGTTTTTT
cdr3_aa: CSTWDSGGELFF

d_call: -
cdr3_length: 14
j_call: TRBJ2-1
v_call: TRBV12-3/TRBV12-4
clone_size: many
cdr3_nt: TGTGCCAGCAGCCCCCTAGGACAGTACAATGAGCAGTTCTTC
cdr3_aa: CASSPLGQYNEQFF

d_call: -
cdr3_length: 13
j_call: TRBJ1-1
v_call: TRBV6-1
clone_size: many
cdr3_nt: TGTGCCAGCAGTATGGGGTCGGGCACTGAAGCTTTCTTT
cdr3_aa: CASSMGSGTEAFF

d_call: TRBD1
cdr3_length: 16
j_call: TRBJ1-1
v_call: TRBV7-2
clone_size: many
cdr3_nt: TGTGCCAGCAGCTTCACAGGGGGCGGTGGTGGAACTGAAGCTTTCTTT
cdr3_aa: CASSFTGGGGGTEAFF

d_call: -
cdr3_length: 17
j_call: TRBJ1-4
v_call: TRBV20-1
clone_size: few
cdr3_nt: TGCAGTGCTAGATCGCGGAATCGGGTTACTGCTAATGAAAAACTGTTTTTT
cdr3_aa: CSARSRNRVTANEKLFF